The 27 T cell receptor beta chains in this list originate from one sample, sequenced in a study of blood T cell repertoires in COVID-19. Libraries were prepared by immunoSEQ multiplex PCR; TCRdb keeps only in-frame clonotypes and omits some of them. Among 150,000 to 200,000 clones listed, roughly 84% were seen once. The sequencing sample was made of PBMCs or T cells enriched from blood (not recorded which). These receptors were taken from a woman between 45 and 60 years old who had recovered from COVID-19.

This clone counts as medium-sized. The V gene is TRBV11-3, the J gene TRBJ2-3; 10 nucleotides line up with TRBD1. With V trimmed by 5 bases and J by 0 bases, 11 bases remained unmatched. CDR3 length: 18 amino acids. Germline V gene sequence: CDR1 SGHNT, CDR2 YENEEA. The CDR3 loop reads CASSLGQGIEPSTDTQYF. The CDR3 nucleotides are TGTGCCAGCAGCCTGGGACAGGGGATTGAACCAAGCACAGATACGCAGTATTTT.

V gene TRBV21-1 combines with J gene TRBJ1-1. TRBV21-1 is classified as a pseudogene. The CDR3 sequence is 14 residues long. This chain's CDR3 is CASSKAGGSAEAFF. The CDR3, as DNA: TGTGCCAGCAGCAAAGCAGGAGGTTCGGCTGAAGCTTTCTTT.

The chain combines TRBV9 with TRBJ2-1, with D perhaps TRBD2 (6 bases). This CDR3 comprises 19 residues. With 1 base removed from V and 7 bases from J, the gap between germline ends came to 27 bases. Per the germline V gene, CDR1 is SGDLS and CDR2 is YYNGEE. In DNA form, the CDR3 reads TGTGCCAGCAGCGTACAATCTACTTCTAGCGTCGGGCCTTGGAATGAGCAGTTCTTC. It encodes CASSVQSTSSVGPWNEQFF.

The gene calls are TRBV6-5 and TRBJ2-1; 12 bases fit TRBD2. The CDR3 is made up of 14 amino acids. V lost 7 bases, J lost 7 bases, and 5 bases stayed unmatched. Germline CDR1 and CDR2: MNHEY and SVGAGI. The chain's CDR3 is CASKTSGRWNEQFF. The CDR3 nucleotides read TGTGCCAGCAAGACTAGCGGGAGATGGAATGAGCAGTTCTTC.

This chain connects TRBV6-5 to TRBJ2-6, with D unresolved. CDR3 length: 13 amino acids. V lost 7 bases and J lost 0, with 4 bases in between. Germline assignment: CDR1 MNHEY and CDR2 SVGAGI. CDR3 in DNA: TGTGCCAGCATGGCCTCTGGGGCCAACGTCCTGACTTTC. The encoded protein is CASMASGANVLTF.

The gene calls are TRBV5-1 and TRBJ1-2; 10 positions match TRBD1. CDR3 length: 15 residues. Trimming took 0 bases from V and 4 from J; bases not matched to a gene: 3. The germline V gene has CDR1 SGHRS and CDR2 YFSETQ. The CDR3 region has the DNA TGCGCCAGCAGCTTGGGCGGACAGGGGGTCTATGGCTACACCTTC. Translation: CASSLGGQGVYGYTF.

The table lists this clone with a count of one. The chain links TRBV4-3 to TRBJ1-2; the D is unclear. Germline-derived CDR1 and CDR2 are LGHNA and YSLEER. Deletions cut 0 bases from V and 0 bases from J, with 8 bases between. The CDR3 has 15 residues. The CDR3 is CASSQDPLPNYGYTF. Here the CDR3 DNA reads TGCGCCAGCAGCCAAGATCCACTACCTAACTATGGCTACACCTTC.

The chain is built from TRBV5-6 and TRBJ2-3, with a weak D call TRBD2 (5 bases). From germline, CDR1 is SGHDT and CDR2 YYEEEE. The CDR3 is made up of 17 amino acids. With 2 bases removed from V and 0 bases from J, the gap between germline ends came to 16 bases. The CDR3 DNA follows: TGTGCCAGCAGCTTTGATCTATATAGCGCGAGCACAGATACGCAGTATTTT. Its protein product is CASSFDLYSASTDTQYF.

The CDR3 spells CASNTGTSGKGEQFF. DNA for the CDR3: TGTGCCAGCAATACCGGGACTAGCGGGAAAGGTGAGCAGTTCTTC. The chain links TRBV27 to TRBJ2-1; TRBD2 aligns across 13 bases. CDR1 and CDR2 from the germline V gene are MNHEY and SMNVEV (reference sequence). With 7 bases clipped from V and 9 bases from J, the junction kept 9 bases outside the gene matches. The CDR3 contains 15 residues.

This chain connects TRBV30 to TRBJ1-1; tentatively, D is TRBD1 (5 bases). The CDR3 contains 13 residues. Germline V lookup: CDR1 GTSNPN, CDR2 SVGIG (reference sequence). Trimming took off 2 bases at V and 1 base at J, with 8 bases between the two ends. The CDR3 spells CAWSTQGNTEAFF. The CDR3 DNA sequence: TGTGCCTGGAGTACTCAGGGGAACACTGAAGCTTTCTTT.

V gene TRBV13 combines with J gene TRBJ2-3; D unresolved. Trimming shortened V by 5 bases and J by 2 bases, and 5 bases separated the two germline ends. Germline-derived CDR1 and CDR2 are PRHDT and FYEKMQ (reference sequence). The CDR3 extends over 12 amino acids. This CDR3 reads CASSPFTDTQYF. The CDR3 nucleotides read TGTGCCAGCAGCCCTTTCACAGATACGCAGTATTTT.

This chain uses TRBV5-1 with TRBJ2-5; D is perhaps TRBD1 (5 bases). CDR1 and CDR2 (germline): SGHRS, YFSETQ. This CDR3 has 14 amino acids. V lost 0 bases and J 3 bases, leaving 9 bases between the germline ends. The chain's CDR3 is CASSLAQGKETQYF. CDR3 nucleotide sequence: TGCGCCAGCAGCTTGGCCCAGGGTAAAGAGACCCAGTACTTC.

This chain connects TRBV19 to TRBJ2-7; possible D gene TRBD1, 6 bases. This CDR3 comprises 15 residues. With 4 bases removed from V and 2 bases from J, the gap between germline ends came to 15 bases. CDR1 and CDR2 from the germline V gene are LNHDA and SQIVND (reference sequence). CDR3 in DNA: TGTGCCAGTAGTACCGGCAGGGGTGGCACCTACGAGCAGTACTTC. Translating gives CASSTGRGGTYEQYF.

About this clone itself: Likely a read error: the CDR3 ends without its conserved phenylalanine or tryptophan. The limits of the CDR3 on the DNA are not certain, so only TCRdb's listed CDR3 is given. This chain connects TRBV6-5 to TRBJ1-1; the table assigns TRBD1, which was not confirmed against the DNA. The CDR3 sequence runs 13 residues, both termini included. Looked up from germline, CDR1 is MNHEY and CDR2 is SVGAGI. CDR3 residues: CASSYSPSSTGTL.

This chain joins TRBV6-5 and TRBJ1-6, with D perhaps TRBD1 (6 bases). This CDR3 is 16 amino acids long. The V end was cut by 0 bases, the J end by 7 bases, with 13 bases between. Germline V gene sequence: CDR1 MNHEY, CDR2 SVGAGI. CDR3 residues: CASSYSYTGPNSPLHF. The CDR3 nucleotides are TGTGCCAGCAGTTACTCCTATACAGGGCCCAATTCACCCCTCCACTTT.

V is TRBV5-1 and J is TRBJ1-2; tentative D call: TRBD1 (6 bases). The CDR3 loop spans 14 amino acids. Per germline, CDR1 SGHRS and CDR2 YFSETQ. The V end was cut by 4 bases, the J end by 2 bases, with 12 bases between. This CDR3 is CASSTGNGNYGYTF. CDR3 in DNA: TGCGCCAGCAGCACAGGGAATGGAAACTATGGCTACACCTTC.

The J gene is TRBJ2-1, the V gene TRBV5-1, with 11 bases that match TRBD2. The CDR3 runs 14 residues. After removal of 4 bases from V and 7 bases from J, the junction contained 4 bases not matched to a gene. Germline CDR1 and CDR2: SGHRS and YFSETQ. CDR3 sequence reads: CASSQGLAANEQFF. CDR3 nucleotides: TGCGCCAGCAGCCAGGGACTAGCGGCGAATGAGCAGTTCTTC.

The chain combines TRBV5-4 with TRBJ2-5; TRBD2 matches 11 bases. CDR1 and CDR2 from the germline V gene are SGHNT and YYREEE (reference sequence). The ends lost 3 bases at V and 0 bases at J; junction bases unmatched: 7. The CDR3 contains 17 residues. This chain's CDR3 is CASSSIAGGLYQETQYF. In DNA, the CDR3 is TGTGCCAGCAGCTCCATAGCGGGAGGGCTCTACCAAGAGACCCAGTACTTC.

This rearrangement joins TRBV12-3 or TRBV12-4 to TRBJ1-2; D is perhaps TRBD1 (5 bases). With 5 bases removed from V and 11 bases from J, the gap between germline ends came to 15 bases. This CDR3 spans 12 amino acids. The CDR3 sequence: CASSRTLQDYTF. In nucleotides, the CDR3 is TGTGCCAGCAGTCGGACCCTACAGGATTACACCTTC.

The gene calls are TRBV18 and TRBJ1-6; perhaps TRBD1 as D (5 bases). Trimming left V 4 bases short and J 8 bases short, with 12 bases between. CDR3 length equals 14 residues. From germline, CDR1 is KGHSH and CDR2 LQKENI. CDR3 sequence (DNA): TGTGCCAGCTCACTTGGAGGGGCTGATTCACCCCTCCACTTT. Protein: CASSLGGADSPLHF.

The rearrangement links TRBV6-5 to TRBJ1-2; perhaps TRBD1 as D (5 bases). CDR3 length: 13 residues. Deletions cut 8 bases from V and 3 bases from J, with 13 bases between. Germline CDR1 and CDR2: MNHEY and SVGAGI. The CDR3 DNA reads TGTGCCAGCGCCTCAGGGATATACTATGGCTACACCTTC. It specifies CASASGIYYGYTF.

The chain joins TRBV7-9 to TRBJ2-7; TRBD2 is a possible D gene (6 bases). V lost 0 bases and J lost 3, with 6 bases in between. This CDR3 contains 13 residues. Per germline, CDR1 SEHNR and CDR2 FQNEAQ (reference sequence). CDR3 in DNA: TGTGCCAGCAGCTTAGCCGGGAGCTACGAGCAGTACTTC. Encoded protein: CASSLAGSYEQYF.

V is TRBV3-1 (or the pseudogene TRBV3-2) and J is TRBJ2-7; D is perhaps TRBD2 (6 bases). The germline CDR1 and CDR2 sequences are LGHDT and YNNKEL (reference sequence). The CDR3 is made up of 15 amino acids. V lost 3 bases and J lost 0, with 12 bases in between. The CDR3 loop reads CASSQGTLSSYEQYF. The DNA for the CDR3 is TGTGCCAGCAGCCAGGGGACTTTGAGCTCCTACGAGCAGTACTTC.

As concerns this clone: The sample holds other DNA sequences that translate to the same CDR3. The V gene is TRBV3-1 (or the pseudogene TRBV3-2), the J gene TRBJ2-1; 10 nucleotides match TRBD2. J lost 4 bases, V lost 1 base, and 1 base had no gene match. CDR3 size: 15 residues. Germline V CDR1 and CDR2: LGHDT, YNNKEL (reference sequence). The CDR3 bases are TGTGCCAGCAGCCAAGGACTAGCGGGTTACAATGAGCAGTTCTTC. Translated, it gives CASSQGLAGYNEQFF.

The chain employs TRBV2 and TRBJ1-1, with D possibly TRBD1 on 6 matching bases. The CDR3 runs to 17 residues. Trimming cost V 10 bases and J 6 bases, with 30 bases left between them. Germline values: CDR1 SNHLY, CDR2 FYNNEI. Written as DNA, the CDR3 is TGTGCCACCGCCATTGAGCGGGACACCCAGTGGACCTCTGAAGCTTTCTTT. This translates into CATAIERDTQWTSEAFF.

The rearrangement joins TRBV11-2 to TRBJ2-7; 8 nucleotides align to TRBD2. Germline loops: CDR1 SGHAT, CDR2 FQNNGV. The CDR3 extends over 15 amino acids. J lost 2 bases, V lost 5 bases, and 8 bases had no gene match. The CDR3 DNA reads as TGTGCCAGCAGCCCAAGCGGGAGCCGAACCTACGAGCAGTACTTC. Protein product: CASSPSGSRTYEQYF.

This chain connects TRBV7-9 to TRBJ1-1; TRBD1 matches 8 bases. The CDR3 totals 15 residues. V shed 4 bases and J 1 base; nucleotides not matched to a gene: 5. Germline V CDR1 and CDR2: SEHNR, FQNEAQ (reference sequence). For the CDR3, the DNA is TGTGCCAGCAGCTCCCGACAGGGGCAGAACACTGAAGCTTTCTTT. Protein product: CASSSRQGQNTEAFF.